This entry features one T cell receptor beta chain sequence. These data are taken from a study of blood T cell repertoires in COVID-19. The J segment lost 3 bases and the V segment lost 6 bases, leaving 4 bases of the junction unmatched. In germline, CDR1 is MNHEY, CDR2 SMNVEV (reference sequence). The CDR3 covers 14 residues. Per the original methods: For nucleated cells, counts were estimated from reference gene primer amplification. This table comes from immunoSEQ multiplex PCR, and its TCRdb copy is limited to in-frame clones, with some not included. V and J calls and clone size are copied from that table; D and trimming were computed from the DNA. This table holds 150,000 to 200,000 clones, around four fifths found once.

The chain links TRBV27 to TRBJ2-1; 8 bases agree with TRBD2. Sequencing was performed on peripheral blood. The receptor was derived from a woman older than 75 with acute or convalescent COVID-19. CDR3 in amino acids: CASRAGAHYNEQFF. CDR3 in DNA: TGTGCCAGCAGAGCGGGGGCACACTACAATGAGCAGTTCTTC.